The count of the clone carrying this TCR beta chain is one. Its antigen is unidentified. This sample was taken from a study of cytomegalovirus exposure and HLA in healthy donors. PCR primers comprised 60 Vbeta and 13 Jbeta primers. In the original workflow: The count from a later analysis was about 80 million unique TCR beta chains, about 10 million of them shared. Assay used: immunoSEQ multiplex PCR; TCRdb lists only in-frame clones, some missing. V and J calls and clone size are as listed in that table; D and trimming were resolved from the DNA. Counted here are about 92,000 clones, 81% occurring once; the ten biggest clones make up 1% to 1.5%. General observations from the study: DRB1 had the most TCR associations and HLA-C the fewest, a later analysis found, with rates varying by HLA locus.

The source material was PBMCs. The receptor comes from a girl aged 2-10 years in good health and CMV-seropositive.

CDR3 nucleotide sequence: TGTGCCAGCAGTGAAAGGCAGGGAAGGGCTGAGCAGTTCTTC. Its protein product is CASSERQGRAEQFF. J is TRBJ2-1 and V is TRBV6-1; D is possibly TRBD1 (5 bases). The V gene's germline CDR1 is MNHNS and CDR2 SASEGT. V was trimmed by 2 bases and J by 9 bases, leaving 14 bases between them. The CDR3 has 14 amino acids.